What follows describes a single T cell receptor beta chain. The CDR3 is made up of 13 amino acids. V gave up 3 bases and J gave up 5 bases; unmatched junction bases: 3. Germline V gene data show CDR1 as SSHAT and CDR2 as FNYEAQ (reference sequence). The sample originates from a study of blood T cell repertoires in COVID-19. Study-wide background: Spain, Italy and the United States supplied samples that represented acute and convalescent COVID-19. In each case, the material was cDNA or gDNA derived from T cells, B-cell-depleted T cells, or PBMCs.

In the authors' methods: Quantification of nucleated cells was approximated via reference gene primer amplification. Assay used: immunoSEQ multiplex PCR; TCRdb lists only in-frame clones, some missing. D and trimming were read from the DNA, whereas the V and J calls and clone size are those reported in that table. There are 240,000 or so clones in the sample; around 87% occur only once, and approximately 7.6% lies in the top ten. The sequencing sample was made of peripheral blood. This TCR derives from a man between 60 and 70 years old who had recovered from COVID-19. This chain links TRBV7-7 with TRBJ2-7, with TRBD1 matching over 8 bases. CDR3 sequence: CASSFRTGHEQYF. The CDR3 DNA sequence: TGTGCCAGCAGCTTCCGGACAGGGCACGAGCAGTACTTC. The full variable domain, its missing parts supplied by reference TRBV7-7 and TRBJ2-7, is GAGVSQSPRYKVTKRGQDVTLRCDPISSHATLYWYQQALGQGPEFLTYFNYEAQPDKSGLPSDRFSAERPEGSISTLTIQRTEQRDSAMYRCASSFRTGHEQYFGPGTRLTVT.